This TCR beta chain was observed in a study of human T cells and chemical hapten exposure (dated by TCRdb to about 2021). Background for the entire study: For sensitization, 2% DPC in acetone was applied to a 2 cm by 2 cm area of upper inner arm skin. Weekly therapeutic DPC doses were additionally applied to the scalp of patients throughout the roughly 25-week study period. Patch testing was performed on the upper back with Finn chambers containing 0.01% DPC, and the patch tests were scored after 6 days according to International Contact Dermatitis Research Group standards. Most of the patients in the cohort were female, and the cohort covered alopecia areata with under or over 50% scalp involvement, alopecia totalis and alopecia universalis. The libraries were sequenced as a pool, and the TCR yield per sample differed mostly because of small variations in library volumes within the pool. Peripheral blood TCR repertoire changes were tracked in vivo in alopecia patients during primary and secondary sensitization to the hapten diphenylcyclopropenone (DPC). Patient blood was sampled pre-sensitization (week 0) and at 2, 6 and about 24 weeks after DPC sensitization. For TCR sequencing, blood came from 25 to 35 alopecia patients at anywhere from one to four time points (pre-sensitization, 2, 6 and 24 weeks).

From a lookup of the germline V gene, CDR1 and CDR2 are SGDLS and YYNGEE. The CDR3 holds 14 amino acids from the cysteine to the phenylalanine. The CDR3 DNA has 42 bases and is translated from base 1. The trim is 0 bases for V and 2 bases for J, with a gap of 6 bases between the germline ends. What the work shows at the level of the full study, not this receptor alone: DPC sensitization did not change how many TCRs were above 1 in 1000 frequency, and no evidence was found of alterations in global repertoire structure. After repeated subsampling, the strength of the expansion versus patch-test correlation and the threshold at which it became significant changed. Alopecia, a presumed autoimmune disease, was present in all patients, so the immune response of the patients might differ from that of healthy individuals. Significantly more large CDR3 similarity clusters were formed by expanded TCRs than by pre-sensitization or healthy control sets, consistent with antigen-driven responses. Patch test score correlated positively with the number of PT1 expanded TCRs, reaching significance at thresholds 8, 16 and 32 but not at 4.

The library relied on RACE. Sequencer: NextSeq 500. During library preparation, unique molecular identifiers were attached to individual cDNA molecules so that TCRs could be counted in a quantitative, reproducible way. Each blood RNA sample was used to sequence both TCR alpha and TCR beta chains. Per the source publication's procedure: A median of approximately 100,000 TCRs per sample was observed, with a range of about 20,000 to 750,000. The Decombinator software suite was used to annotate V, J and CDR3 in the TCR reads. Every sample was subsampled to the same number of TCRs (28,000) for the PS versus PT1 abundance plots. TCRs were defined as expanded if absent before sensitization and observed at least eight times at the 2-week time point. TCRdb ran its own pipeline on the public reads, namely fastp trimming at Q25 and MiXCR clone calling, and kept in-frame beta chains. Each CDR3 protein appears once, grouped with its most common genes and DNA. V and J calls and clone size were set by TCRdb, not the authors. The sample data list 330,000 or so distinct CDR3 sequences, and about 6% of these were observed just once. The ten largest clones add up to about 5.4% of the sample.

Per the publication, the time point label means: patch test 2, 6 weeks after DPC sensitization. What the treatment or condition label conveys for this sample: therapeutic diphenylcyclopropenone sensitization with weekly scalp DPC. Blood at each patch-test visit was drawn before the patch test was applied. Patients were eligible if aged 18 to 70, diagnosed with alopecia and judged suitable for DPC therapy, and pregnant patients were excluded. Unfractionated whole blood was collected in Tempus Blood RNA tubes, and total RNA was extracted from that blood. Concerning this clonotype: Its recognized antigen is unknown. Base-call qualities are not available, and no considerably larger clone is one nucleotide away.

The sequence links TRBV9 to TRBJ2-1, with the D gene call left open. Here the sequenced sample was whole blood, taken in connection with sensitization to the hapten diphenylcyclopropenone (DPC). The sequence came from a woman younger than 35 with alopecia areata. Some clones in this sample may be carry-over from other donors' samples. The CDR3 protein: CASSVDGTYNEQFF. The DNA sequence follows: TGTGCCAGCAGCGTAGATGGCACCTACAATGAGCAGTTCTTC.